Listed here are 16 T cell receptor beta chains from one sample, sequenced in a study of T cells in Graves' hyperthyroidism and ophthalmopathy. Amplification of TCR beta CDR3 regions used RNA as the template. The primer set for the first-round RT-PCR of the TCR CDR3 was HTBI. TCRdb re-called the multiplex PCR reads with MiXCR, one entry per CDR3 protein. The sample holds over 200,000 distinct CDR3 sequences, around 18% seen once. The specimen sequenced was blood. These receptors originate from a man between 40 and 49 years old with Graves' hyperthyroidism.

The chain joins TRBV10-3 to TRBJ1-1; no clear D gene. The CDR3 consists of 12 residues. V was clipped by 6 bases and J by 2 bases, with 7 bases between them. The germline CDR1 and CDR2 sequences are ENHRY and SYGVKD. CDR3 amino acids: CAIRQPNTEAFF. The CDR3 DNA is TGTGCCATCAGACAGCCTAACACTGAAGCTTTCTTT.

This clonotype was seen ten or more times. V gene TRBV7-9 combines with J gene TRBJ2-7; D gene uncertain. CDR3 length: 12 amino acids. Germline loops: CDR1 SEHNR, CDR2 FQNEAQ (reference sequence). Trimming removed 3 bases from V and 3 bases from J, with 6 bases in between. CDR3 nucleotides: TGTGCCAGCAGCTTGGCCCACTACGAGCAGTACTTC. Protein sequence: CASSLAHYEQYF.

The V call is TRBV5-1, the J call TRBJ2-1, with TRBD2 matching over 10 bases. The germline CDR1 and CDR2 sequences are SGHRS and YFSETQ. CDR3 length: 17 residues. The ends lost 1 base at V and 0 bases at J; junction bases unmatched: 4. CDR3 in amino acids: CASSLSASGGSYNEQFF. Here the CDR3 DNA reads TGCGCCAGCAGCTTGTCGGCTAGCGGGGGCTCCTACAATGAGCAGTTCTTC.

This clonotype has a count of ten or more. The CDR3, as DNA: TGTGCCAGCAGCTTACTAGCGGGGAGCACAGATACGCAGTATTTT. Residues: CASSLLAGSTDTQYF. V usage is TRBV7-9 and J usage is TRBJ2-3, with 9 bases identical to TRBD2. The V segment lost 2 bases and the J segment 0 bases; nucleotides outside the gene matches: 0. Germline V CDR1 and CDR2: SEHNR, FQNEAQ (reference sequence). This CDR3 comprises 15 residues.

The gene calls are TRBV5-4 and TRBJ2-7; D call uncertain. Germline V lookup: CDR1 SGHNT, CDR2 YYREEE (reference sequence). The CDR3 length is 14 residues. V was pared by 0 bases and J by 2 bases, with 9 bases between. CDR3 DNA: TGTGCCAGCAGCTTGGCGGCTGACACCTACGAGCAGTACTTC. Protein sequence: CASSLAADTYEQYF.

This clonotype was detected many times. The rearrangement joins TRBV18 to TRBJ2-1; TRBD1 matches 11 bases. V trimming: 8 bases; J trimming: 9 bases; junction bases outside the gene matches: 9. Germline lookup yields CDR1 KGHSH and CDR2 LQKENI. The CDR3 runs 14 residues. CDR3 sequence: CASEPGQGVAEQFF. The CDR3 DNA sequence: TGTGCCAGCGAGCCGGGACAGGGGGTCGCTGAGCAGTTCTTC.

The gene calls are TRBV20-1 and TRBJ2-3, with TRBD2 matching 10 bases. Germline-derived CDR1 and CDR2 are DFQATT and SNEGSKA (reference sequence). Germline trimming cut 5 bases from V and 4 bases from J; bases unmatched to any gene: 9. This CDR3 contains 15 residues. CDR3 residues: CSADKREGGSDTQYF. The CDR3 nucleotides read TGCAGTGCTGACAAGCGGGAGGGCGGCTCAGATACGCAGTATTTT.

This clonotype was seen at least ten times. The rearrangement links TRBV7-9 to TRBJ2-2; the D gene is possibly TRBD1 (6 bases). Trimming pared 10 bases from V and 7 bases from J, leaving 31 bases between. In germline, CDR1 is SEHNR, CDR2 FQNEAQ (reference sequence). This CDR3 region has 18 residues. CDR3 nucleotides: TGTGCCACAAAGCAAGGGGGAGAAGGACCTCGGCTAGGCGGGGAGCTGTTTTTT. Protein product: CATKQGGEGPRLGGELFF.

The sample holds one count of this clonotype. V and J are TRBV19 and TRBJ2-1; D is perhaps TRBD2 (7 bases). CDR3 length: 14 residues. Germline loops: CDR1 LNHDA, CDR2 SQIVND (reference sequence). V was shortened by 5 bases and J by 8 bases, with 16 bases between the two germline ends. CDR3 coding DNA: TGTGCCAGTAGTGAGGGGGGGCCGGGGCATGAGCAGTTCTTC. Translation: CASSEGGPGHEQFF.

Of note for this clonotype: An end of the junction does not agree with germline; a read error may underlie this. V is TRBV30 and J is TRBJ2-2; D might be TRBD1 (7 bases). The CDR3 has 14 residues. CDR1 and CDR2 (germline): GTSNPN, SVGIG (reference sequence). CDR3 sequence reads: CARRDSLNTGELFF. The CDR3 DNA reads TGTGCCCGGAGGGACAGTCTGAACACCGGGGAGCTGTTTTTT.

The table lists this clonotype with many counts. The chain couples TRBV20-1 to TRBJ1-2, with 7 bases identical to TRBD1. Germline CDR1 DFQATT, CDR2 SNEGSKA (reference sequence). Germline trimming cut 0 bases from V and 4 bases from J; bases unmatched to any gene: 2. The CDR3 contains 13 residues. CDR3 DNA sequence: TGCAGTGCTAGAGACAGGGGGTCCTATGGCTACACCTTC. It codes for CSARDRGSYGYTF.

This clonotype was seen many times. The genes are TRBV5-1 and TRBJ2-2; the match to TRBD1 covers 7 bases. Unmatched junction bases numbered 6, after V lost 3 bases and J lost 4 bases. Germline assignment: CDR1 SGHRS and CDR2 YFSETQ. This CDR3 is built from 15 residues. The CDR3 DNA follows: TGCGCCAGCAGCTCAGGACAGGCGAGCACCGGGGAGCTGTTTTTT. The encoded protein is CASSSGQASTGELFF. Full variable domain (rest looked up from reference TRBV5-1 and TRBJ2-2): KAGVTQTPRYLIKTRGQQVTLSCSPISGHRSVSWYQQTPGQGLQFLFEYFSETQRNKGNFPGRFSGRQFSNSRSEMNVSTLELGDSALYLCASSSGQASTGELFFGEGSRLTVL.

This clonotype came up a few times. The chain is built from TRBV19 and TRBJ1-5, with 7 positions matching TRBD1. CDR1 is LNHDA and CDR2 is SQIVND in the germline V gene (reference sequence). This CDR3 spans 17 amino acids. Unmatched junction bases numbered 13, after V lost 5 bases and J lost 3 bases. DNA for the CDR3: TGTGCCAGTAGTGACTGGAATGGGGACAGCCTCAATCAGCCCCAGCATTTT. Residues: CASSDWNGDSLNQPQHF.

This clonotype occurred a few times. At one of its ends the junction is not consistent with the germline gene, which may arise from a read error. V usage is TRBV10-3 and J usage is TRBJ2-2; D is perhaps TRBD1 (6 bases). The CDR3 runs 15 residues. CDR1 is ENHRY and CDR2 is SYGVKD in the germline V gene. The CDR3 region is CAISESGANTGELLF. Written as DNA, the CDR3 is TGTGCCATCAGTGAGTCGGGGGCGAACACCGGGGAGCTGCTTTTT.

The chain uses TRBV20-1 and TRBJ1-5; D unresolved. The CDR3 is 15 residues long. The germline gives CDR1 DFQATT, CDR2 SNEGSKA (reference sequence). V lost 3 bases and J 0 bases, leaving 12 bases between the germline ends. The CDR3 spells CSASLDGPSNQPQHF. CDR3 DNA: TGCAGTGCTAGTCTCGACGGCCCTAGCAATCAGCCCCAGCATTTT.

V usage is TRBV6-2 or TRBV6-3 and J usage is TRBJ2-7; 7 bases map to TRBD1. V gave up 5 bases and J gave up 6 bases; unmatched junction bases: 10. The CDR3 length is 14 residues. Germline V gives CDR1 MNHEY, CDR2 SVGEGT. The CDR3 protein is CASSESIGTVEQYF. CDR3 DNA: TGTGCCAGCAGTGAGTCCATTGGGACAGTCGAGCAGTACTTC.